This TCR beta chain is from a study of T cell changes during pregnancy in multiple sclerosis (dated by TCRdb to between 2018 and 2020). Background for the entire study: In women with multiple sclerosis, the researchers looked at how the T cell repertoire shifted as pregnancy progressed.

The CDR3, from cysteine to phenylalanine, totals 14 residues. Kept here is only the CDR3 DNA, which spans 42 bases and is read in frame from base 1. The germline V gene (reference sequence) supplies CDR1 SSHAT and CDR2 FNYEAQ. In regard to this clone: No cognate antigen has been identified for it. One end of the junction varies from germline; a read error may be responsible.

The library was built by means of the immunoSEQ multiplex PCR assay. TCRdb obtained this table from immuneACCESS and retained in-frame rearrangements with V and J assigned. These tables miss some clones; where compared with another copy, unresolved V genes account for less than half of the shortfall, and the remainder is unexplained. The sample records about 48,000 clones, roughly 85% of which are singletons. The ten largest clones take up roughly 1.2% of the sample. The TCR was taken from a female donor with multiple sclerosis, enrolled in a pregnancy study. The chain links TRBV7-7 with TRBJ2-3; a tentative D match to TRBD2 spans 5 bases. Here the sequenced sample was CD4+ T cells from peripheral blood mononuclear cells, taken in the second trimester of pregnancy. The DNA reads TGTGCTAGCAGCAAGACTACCCTGGGAGATACGCAGTATTTT. Its amino acids are CASSKTTLGDTQYF.